This TCR beta chain was sequenced in a study of OX40 agonist ivuxolimab in advanced cancers. Broader study findings: In CD8+ T cells, expanded clones were on average more numerous than in CD4+.

Of note for this clone: Its specificity is not known.

Method: immunoSEQ multiplex PCR; TCRdb's copy keeps in-frame clones and lacks some. The sample has around 60,000 clones, 77% seen once; the top ten hold approximately 6%. Trimming pared 5 bases from V and 7 bases from J, leaving 12 bases between. Germline loops: CDR1 MNHEY, CDR2 SMNVEV (reference sequence). The CDR3 totals 13 residues. Excluded were patients having autoimmune disease history or systemic immunosuppression. The material sequenced was CD4+ or CD8+ T cells sorted from blood, taken in a trial of the OX40 agonist ivuxolimab. V is TRBV27 and J is TRBJ1-5, with D perhaps matching TRBD1 (6 bases). This receptor was taken from an adult with an advanced solid tumor such as melanoma, head and neck, liver or kidney cancer. The CDR3 bases are TGTGCCAGCAGTCCCCGGGACACCCAGCCCCAGCATTTT. It codes for CASSPRDTQPQHF.